The 14 T cell receptor beta chains below come from one sample, sequenced in a study of CD8 T cells in Susac syndrome (dated by TCRdb to between 2018 and 2021). Libraries were built with the immunoSEQ multiplex PCR assay. RNA was extracted using the RNeasy kit, and about 0.5 to 1 ug of the RNA was reverse transcribed with random hexamers. TCRdb ran its own pipeline on the public reads, namely fastp trimming at Q25 and MiXCR clone calling, and kept in-frame beta chains. Rows with a matching CDR3 protein are joined into one entry that keeps the most common DNA and genes. The sample records tens of thousands of distinct CDR3 sequences, roughly 96% of which are singletons. 0.5% to 0.8% of the sample belongs to the ten largest clones. The specimen was CD8+ T cells from PBMCs. The origin of the receptors is a human donor with Susac syndrome.

This chain joins TRBV6-5 and TRBJ2-7; 7 bases agree with TRBD1. The V segment lost 3 bases and the J segment 5 bases; nucleotides outside the gene matches: 7. Germline loops: CDR1 MNHEY, CDR2 SVGAGI. This CDR3 has 14 residues. The CDR3 loop reads CASSYTGVGDEQYF. CDR3 nucleotide sequence: TGTGCCAGCAGTTATACAGGGGTGGGGGACGAGCAGTACTTC.

For the CDR3, the DNA is TGCAGTGCTAGGGGACAGGGGCGGGAGACTGAAGCTTTCTTT. Residues: CSARGQGRETEAFF. V is TRBV20-1 and J is TRBJ1-1; 10 nucleotides agree with TRBD1. The V segment lost 3 bases and the J segment 5 bases; nucleotides outside the gene matches: 6. Germline CDR1 is DFQATT and CDR2 is SNEGSKA (reference sequence). The CDR3 extends over 14 amino acids.

The chain recombines TRBV4-1 with TRBJ1-1; D gene ambiguous. The V gene's germline CDR1 is MGHRA and CDR2 YSYEKL. The CDR3 sequence is 14 residues long. V lost 5 bases and J 7 bases, leaving 17 bases between the germline ends. The CDR3 DNA follows: TGCGCCAGCAGCTTGGGAGGGAGTCGTGATGAAGCTTTCTTT. Protein sequence: CASSLGGSRDEAFF.

The V and J genes are TRBV4-3 and TRBJ1-5, with 9 bases fitting TRBD1. The V gene's germline CDR1 is LGHNA and CDR2 YSLEER. J was trimmed by 9 bases and V by 4 bases; bases with no gene match: 7. The CDR3 sequence is 14 residues long. CDR3 protein: CASSPGQGMVPQHF. Written as DNA, the CDR3 is TGCGCCAGCAGCCCAGGACAGGGGATGGTGCCCCAGCATTTT.

The chain joins TRBV5-4 to TRBJ1-2, with TRBD1 as a possible D gene (6 bases). The CDR3 has 14 amino acids. The V and J ends lost 10 bases and 2 bases respectively, with 18 bases between them. The germline CDR1 and CDR2 sequences are SGHNT and YYREEE (reference sequence). CDR3: CAGGPGQPNYGYTF. CDR3 DNA sequence: TGTGCCGGGGGCCCCGGACAGCCAAACTATGGCTACACCTTC.

This clonotype was recorded only once. The CDR3 DNA reads TGTGCCAGCAGCTTAACCGCGACCTCAGCAGCCTACGAGCAGTACTTC. Translated, it gives CASSLTATSAAYEQYF. The chain recombines TRBV11-2 with TRBJ2-7; D is ambiguous. Trimming took off 2 bases at V and 2 bases at J, with 16 bases between the two ends. Per germline, CDR1 SGHAT and CDR2 FQNNGV. CDR3 size: 16 residues.

This clonotype has just one count. The chain is built from TRBV4-3 and TRBJ1-2; the D is unclear. Trimming pared 8 bases from V and 0 bases from J, leaving 13 bases between. In germline, CDR1 is LGHNA, CDR2 YSLEER. The CDR3 loop spans 14 amino acids. This CDR3 reads CASGTDLTNYGYTF. The CDR3 DNA reads TGCGCCAGCGGTACCGACCTTACTAACTATGGCTACACCTTC.

In its sample, this clonotype was seen once. The CDR3 spells CASSYSGRPPYEQYF. The DNA of the CDR3 is TGTGCCAGCAGTTACTCGGGGCGACCTCCCTACGAGCAGTACTTC. The chain employs TRBV6-5 and TRBJ2-7; D might be TRBD1 (5 bases). There are 15 residues in the CDR3. Germline CDR1 and CDR2: MNHEY and SVGAGI. V lost 0 bases, J lost 2 bases, and 11 bases lay in between.

As DNA, the CDR3 is TGTGCCAGCAGCCCGGCCGGGACGGTGAACACTGAAGCTTTCTTT. Its translation: CASSPAGTVNTEAFF. The V call is TRBV3-1, the J call TRBJ1-1; a possible D gene is TRBD1 (5 bases). Per germline, CDR1 LGHDT and CDR2 YNNKEL (reference sequence). V lost 4 bases, J lost 0 bases, and 12 bases lay in between. The CDR3 is 15 amino acids.

In this sample, this clonotype turned up once. The chain is built from TRBV6-2 or TRBV6-3 and TRBJ1-2; D not resolved. Trimming removed 6 bases from V and 4 bases from J, with 6 bases in between. The length of the CDR3 is 11 residues. Germline loops: CDR1 MNHEY, CDR2 SVGEGT. The CDR3 protein is CASSPLYGYTF. In DNA form, the CDR3 reads TGTGCCAGCAGCCCCCTCTATGGCTACACCTTC.

This chain links TRBV4-1 with TRBJ1-1; TRBD1 agrees at 8 bases. Germline V gives CDR1 MGHRA, CDR2 YSYEKL. Losses at the gene ends were 5 bases for V and 8 bases for J; bases not matched to a gene: 4. The CDR3 is made up of 12 amino acids. The CDR3 sequence: CASSDRGLEAFF. CDR3 in DNA: TGCGCCAGCAGCGACAGGGGCTTGGAAGCTTTCTTT.

This sequence joins TRBV7-3 and TRBJ1-1; 7 bases line up with TRBD1. V dropped 5 bases and J dropped 0; count of bases not matched to a gene: 6. This CDR3 has 15 residues. Germline assignment: CDR1 SGHTA and CDR2 FQGTGA. The CDR3 spells CASSKPGQMNTEAFF. CDR3 coding DNA: TGTGCCAGCAGCAAACCGGGACAGATGAACACTGAAGCTTTCTTT.

This chain connects TRBV20-1 to TRBJ1-5; the D gene is possibly TRBD1 (6 bases). This CDR3 is 14 amino acids long. Trimming pared 5 bases from V and 3 bases from J, leaving 14 bases between. From germline, CDR1 is DFQATT and CDR2 SNEGSKA (reference sequence). The CDR3 sequence: CSARSTGNNQPQHF. In DNA form, the CDR3 reads TGCAGTGCTCGGAGTACAGGGAACAATCAGCCCCAGCATTTT.

This chain links TRBV18 with TRBJ1-5, with TRBD1 matching over 8 bases. Germline V lookup: CDR1 KGHSH, CDR2 LQKENI. This CDR3 is built from 13 residues. V trimming: 0 bases; J trimming: 11 bases; junction bases outside the gene matches: 3. CDR3 bases: TGTGCCAGCTCACCACCACAGGGGGAGGCCCAGCATTTT. Translating gives CASSPPQGEAQHF.